The 22 T cell receptor beta chains in this list originate from one sample, sequenced in a study of shared clonotypes between healthy human individuals. The method was immunoSEQ multiplex PCR; TCRdb's version includes in-frame clones alone and lacks a portion of them. The sample lists about 2.1 million clones; roughly 95% were seen once. CD8 cells regarded as naive lacked CD45RO, were positively chosen for CCR7, and omitted terminally differentiated effector memory CD45RA+ cells. Sequencing was done on a sample of naive CD8+ T cells from PBMCs. Receptors were obtained from a man between 18 and 29 years old in good health. Some clones in this sample may be carry-over from other donors' samples.

The chain links TRBV7-3 to TRBJ1-4; TRBD1 matches 9 bases. The CDR3 totals 18 residues. Trimming took 5 bases from V and 0 from J; bases not matched to a gene: 10. The V gene's germline CDR1 is SGHTA and CDR2 FQGTGA. CDR3 residues: CASSRGQGMVATNEKLFF. The CDR3 DNA reads as TGTGCCAGCAGCCGTGGACAGGGGATGGTTGCAACTAATGAAAAACTGTTTTTT.

The V and J genes are TRBV13 and TRBJ2-7, with TRBD2 as a possible D gene (6 bases). CDR1 and CDR2 (germline): PRHDT, FYEKMQ (reference sequence). Trimming stripped 8 bases from V and 0 bases from J, with 20 bases between. CDR3 length equals 16 residues. The CDR3 DNA sequence: TGTGCCAGCCGGGGACGAGCGGGCCAGAGCTCCTACGAGCAGTACTTC. Residues: CASRGRAGQSSYEQYF.

CDR3 sequence reads: CASSAAGPHNEQFF. In nucleotides, the CDR3 is TGTGCCAGCAGTGCAGCCGGGCCACACAATGAGCAGTTCTTC. The chain employs TRBV28 and TRBJ2-1; unclear D gene. CDR3 length equals 14 residues. Trimming stripped 5 bases from V and 5 bases from J, with 13 bases between. Germline V gene data show CDR1 as MDHEN and CDR2 as SYDVKM.

V gene TRBV2 combines with J gene TRBJ2-1; 7 bases fit TRBD2. The V segment lost 3 bases and the J segment 8 bases; nucleotides outside the gene matches: 19. This CDR3 is 18 amino acids long. Germline loops: CDR1 SNHLY, CDR2 FYNNEI. The CDR3 protein is CASSDVPSGGGTSHEQFF. The CDR3 nucleotides read TGTGCCAGCAGTGACGTCCCCTCTGGCGGGGGTACTAGCCATGAGCAGTTCTTC.

The chain carries TRBV4-1 and TRBJ2-7, with 7 nucleotides matching TRBD1. Trimming cost V 2 bases and J 0 bases; bases outside gene matches: 7. The germline V gene has CDR1 MGHRA and CDR2 YSYEKL. The CDR3 has 16 amino acids. The CDR3 loop is CASSQIGGVSSYEQYF. CDR3 coding DNA: TGCGCCAGCAGCCAAATAGGGGGCGTTAGCTCCTACGAGCAGTACTTC.

V and J are TRBV5-1 and TRBJ2-7; 7 bases match TRBD1. CDR3 length: 14 residues. Trimming took 4 bases from V and 3 from J; bases not matched to a gene: 7. Germline-derived CDR1 and CDR2 are SGHRS and YFSETQ. CDR3 residues: CASSMEDRHYEQYF. The DNA of the CDR3 is TGCGCCAGCAGCATGGAGGACAGGCACTACGAGCAGTACTTC.

The chain uses TRBV5-1 and TRBJ2-1, with 8 nucleotides matching TRBD2. The length of the CDR3 is 15 residues. V lost 3 bases and J lost 5; bases outside the gene matches: 7. Germline lookup yields CDR1 SGHRS and CDR2 YFSETQ. As DNA, the CDR3 is TGCGCCAGCAGCTCCCTAGCGGGCAGACACAATGAGCAGTTCTTC. Amino acid sequence: CASSSLAGRHNEQFF.

The genes are TRBV27 and TRBJ2-5; the match to TRBD1 covers 7 bases. J was trimmed by 1 base and V by 5 bases; bases with no gene match: 4. Germline CDR1 is MNHEY and CDR2 is SMNVEV (reference sequence). The CDR3 spans 14 residues. The CDR3 is CASSVQGPQETQYF. The CDR3 nucleotides are TGTGCCAGCAGTGTACAGGGGCCCCAAGAGACCCAGTACTTC.

The V and J genes are TRBV9 and TRBJ2-1; a weak D match, TRBD2 (6 bases). From germline, CDR1 is SGDLS and CDR2 YYNGEE. The V and J ends lost 3 bases and 7 bases respectively, with 11 bases between them. CDR3 length: 13 residues. CDR3 loop: CASSGDAGNEQFF. The CDR3, as DNA: TGTGCCAGCAGCGGAGACGCGGGGAATGAGCAGTTCTTC.

Turning to this clone: This specimen includes other DNA sequences encoding the same CDR3. The rearrangement joins TRBV18 to TRBJ1-1, with D tentatively TRBD1 (6 bases). Germline V gives CDR1 KGHSH, CDR2 LQKENI. The V end was cut by 4 bases, the J end by 0 bases, with 9 bases between. The length of the CDR3 is 14 residues. Here the CDR3 DNA reads TGTGCCAGCTCACTTGACAGGATGAACACTGAAGCTTTCTTT. The encoded protein is CASSLDRMNTEAFF.

This rearrangement joins TRBV28 to TRBJ2-5; D is perhaps TRBD2 (6 bases). The CDR3 sequence is 12 residues long. Germline V gene lookup returns CDR1 MDHEN and CDR2 SYDVKM. Trimming took off 7 bases at V and 4 bases at J, with 10 bases between the two ends. The CDR3 DNA reads as TGTGCCAGCATGCGGGGAGTAGAGACCCAGTACTTC. It yields the protein CASMRGVETQYF. Full variable domain (outside the CDR3, taken from reference TRBV28 and TRBJ2-5): DVKVTQSSRYLVKRTGEKVFLECVQDMDHENMFWYRQDPGLGLRLIYFSYDVKMKEKGDIPEGYSVSREKKERFSLILESASTNQTSMYLCASMRGVETQYFGPGTRLLVL.

The gene calls are TRBV29-1 and TRBJ1-2, with 7 bases aligning to TRBD1. The CDR3 length is 12 residues. In germline, CDR1 is SQVTM, CDR2 ANQGSEA. V lost 4 bases to trimming and J lost 7 bases; unmatched junction nucleotides: 6. The CDR3 region has the DNA TGCAGCGTTGGACAGGGCCGGGGTGGCTACACCTTC. It codes for CSVGQGRGGYTF.

The V call is TRBV27, the J call TRBJ2-7; D is perhaps TRBD1 (6 bases). Germline loops: CDR1 MNHEY, CDR2 SMNVEV (reference sequence). Trimming removed 8 bases from V and 4 bases from J, with 18 bases in between. The CDR3 runs 14 residues. The CDR3 DNA reads as TGTGCCAGCGGAACCGGGCAGGGGTCTTACGAGCAGTACTTC. Encoded protein: CASGTGQGSYEQYF.

The chain has TRBV13 and TRBJ1-2, with 7 positions matching TRBD1. The CDR3 consists of 18 residues. The germline V gene encodes CDR1 PRHDT and CDR2 FYEKMQ (reference sequence). After removal of 2 bases from V and 8 bases from J, the junction contained 20 bases not matched to a gene. The CDR3 loop is CASSLSGGGQDHLQGYTF. CDR3 in DNA: TGTGCCAGCAGCTTAAGTGGGGGCGGACAGGACCATCTTCAAGGCTACACCTTC.

The V and J genes are TRBV10-2 and TRBJ1-5, with a weak D call TRBD1 (5 bases). The CDR3 has 16 residues. Germline lookup yields CDR1 WSHSY and CDR2 SAAADI. Trimming took off 0 bases at V and 0 bases at J, with 9 bases between the two ends. CDR3: CASSESGGFSNQPQHF. The CDR3, as DNA: TGCGCCAGCAGTGAGTCTGGGGGTTTTAGCAATCAGCCCCAGCATTTT.

This chain links TRBV15 with TRBJ1-1, with D maybe TRBD1 (6 bases). This CDR3 has 17 amino acids. V lost 3 bases and J lost 6, with 23 bases in between. In germline, CDR1 is LNHNV, CDR2 YYDKDF (reference sequence). CDR3 region: CATSSPLGTQAFPEAFF. The CDR3 DNA follows: TGTGCCACCAGCAGCCCTCTTGGGACACAGGCCTTCCCTGAAGCTTTCTTT.

This CDR3 reads CASTLYSANTGELFF. The DNA of the CDR3 is TGTGCCAGCACTCTTTATAGCGCGAACACCGGGGAGCTGTTTTTT. The chain joins TRBV28 to TRBJ2-2; D possibly corresponds to TRBD2 (5 bases). This CDR3 is 15 amino acids long. Germline CDR1 and CDR2: MDHEN and SYDVKM. Trimming removed 7 bases at V and 0 bases at J, with 12 bases between.

J is TRBJ1-2 and V is TRBV9; the match to TRBD1 covers 7 bases. V was clipped by 2 bases and J by 1 base; unmatched bases: 8. CDR1 SGDLS and CDR2 YYNGEE come from the germline V gene. There are 16 residues in the CDR3. DNA for the CDR3: TGTGCCAGCAGCGTTCCCCGGGACAGAGTTAACTATGGCTACACCTTC. Its translation is CASSVPRDRVNYGYTF.

The chain employs TRBV27 and TRBJ1-1, with D possibly matching TRBD1 (5 bases). Per germline, CDR1 MNHEY and CDR2 SMNVEV (reference sequence). The CDR3 runs 13 residues. Trimming pared 5 bases from V and 6 bases from J, leaving 13 bases between. For the CDR3, the DNA is TGTGCCAGCAGTCCCCCCGGGGGTCCTGAAGCTTTCTTT. As protein: CASSPPGGPEAFF.

The V call is TRBV2, the J call TRBJ2-5, with D perhaps TRBD2 (5 bases). Germline V gene data show CDR1 as SNHLY and CDR2 as FYNNEI. Between the trimmed V and J ends, which lost 2 bases and 1 base, there was a span of 11 bases. The CDR3 spans 15 residues. This CDR3 is CASSEPRVLQETQYF. CDR3 DNA: TGTGCCAGCAGTGAACCGCGGGTTCTCCAAGAGACCCAGTACTTC. Variable domain in full (rest from reference TRBV2 and TRBJ2-5): EPEVTQTPSHQVTQMGQEVILRCVPISNHLYFYWYRQILGQKVEFLVSFYNNEISEKSEIFDDQFSVERPDGSNFTLKIRSTKLEDSAMYFCASSEPRVLQETQYFGPGTRLLVL.

Here the CDR3 reads CASAPGQGSGGYTF. For the CDR3, the DNA is TGTGCCAGCGCCCCAGGCCAGGGTTCGGGTGGCTACACCTTC. The J gene is TRBJ1-2, the V gene TRBV28; perhaps TRBD1 as D (5 bases). The CDR3 extends over 14 amino acids. Trimming shortened V by 8 bases and J by 7 bases, and 20 bases separated the two germline ends. Germline V gives CDR1 MDHEN, CDR2 SYDVKM.

The rearrangement links TRBV7-9 to TRBJ2-5, with TRBD1 matching over 8 bases. CDR1 and CDR2 (germline): SEHNR, FQNEAQ (reference sequence). There are 16 residues in the CDR3. V was clipped by 5 bases and J by 5 bases; unmatched bases: 13. CDR3: CASSVVGQGAKETQYF. The CDR3 DNA reads TGTGCCAGCAGCGTTGTCGGGCAGGGGGCCAAGGAGACCCAGTACTTC.